This is a list of T cell receptor beta chains from one sample in a study of blood T cell repertoires in COVID-19. The table came from immunoSEQ multiplex PCR; TCRdb's copy has only in-frame clones and leaves some out. The data contain about 160,000 clones, about 85% of them singletons. The sample was peripheral blood. These receptors were collected from a woman aged 55-70 years with COVID-19, enrolled during active disease. Both conserved end residues are part of each CDR3. D genes are given only for firm matches. The size of a clone is reported for some rows only, either as once, few or many, or as a class for expanded clones.

>NA|NA|TRBV7-2|TRBJ2-7
TGTGCCAGCAGCTCAACAACAGGGCGTGAGGAGCAGTACTTC
CASSSTTGREEQYF
>NA|NA|TRBV4-2|TRBJ2-3
TGTGCCAGCAGCCAAGACGGAGGGCGGGCGCAGTATTTT
CASSQDGGRAQYF
>NA|few|TRBV11-2|TRBJ1-1
TGTGCCAGCAGCGACTCTACGGCTGAAGCTTTCTTT
CASSDSTAEAFF
>TRBD1|NA|TRBV19|TRBJ1-1
TGTGCCAGCACAGGGGATTGGGTCACTGAAGCTTTCTTT
CASTGDWVTEAFF
>NA|NA|TRBV5-5|TRBJ2-1
TGTGCCAGCAGCTTGGACCAGGGGTCCTACAATGAGCAGTTCTTC
CASSLDQGSYNEQFF
>NA|NA|TRBV11-2|TRBJ2-5
TGTGCCAGCAGCTTAGGGGGGCGAGAGACCCAGTACTTC
CASSLGGRETQYF
>NA|NA|TRBV7-6|TRBJ2-1
TGTGCCAGCGGCGCAGGGAACCATGAGCAGTTCTTC
CASGAGNHEQFF
>NA|NA|TRBV19|TRBJ1-2
TGTGCCTCGGAGGGGGGGAGCTATGGCTACACCTTC
CASEGGSYGYTF
>TRBD1|NA|TRBV11-2|TRBJ2-5
TGTGCCAGCAGCTCCACAGGGGGCAGGGAGACCCAGTACTTC
CASSSTGGRETQYF
>TRBD1|NA|TRBV7-9|TRBJ1-2
TGTGCCAGCAGCTTAGACCGGGACAGGGGGTATGGCTACACCTTC
CASSLDRDRGYGYTF
>TRBD1|NA|TRBV2|TRBJ2-5
TGTGCCAGCAGCGACGGACAGGGGGGGAGAGAGACCCAGTACTTC
CASSDGQGGRETQYF
>NA|NA|TRBV29-1|TRBJ2-2
TGCAGCGTTGACGACAGAGTGAACACCGGGGAGCTGTTTTTT
CSVDDRVNTGELFF
>TRBD1|few|TRBV7-9|TRBJ1-6
TGTGCCAGCAGCTTCGGACAGGGGACCTATAATTCACCCCTCCACTTT
CASSFGQGTYNSPLHF
>TRBD1|NA|TRBV27|TRBJ1-2
TGTGCCAGCAGCCCCGGGACAGGATTAGGCTATGGCTACACCTTC
CASSPGTGLGYGYTF
>NA|NA|TRBV6-5|TRBJ1-4
TGTGCCAGCAGTCCGACGAGGGGGACTAATGAAAAACTGTTTTTT
CASSPTRGTNEKLFF
>TRBD1|few|TRBV3-1/TRBV3-2|TRBJ1-4
TGTGCCAGCAGCCAAGCCGGGACAGTTTTTGAAAAACTGTTTTTT
CASSQAGTVFEKLFF
>TRBD1|NA|TRBV9|TRBJ1-6
TGTGCCAGCAGCCTAGGACAGGGTGACGTTTCACCCCTCCACTTT
CASSLGQGDVSPLHF
>TRBD1|NA|TRBV5-1|TRBJ2-1
TGCGCCAGCAGCTCGGGACAGGTCCACTCCTACAATGAGCAGTTCTTC
CASSSGQVHSYNEQFF
>NA|NA|TRBV19|TRBJ2-3
TGTGCCAGTAGTATCCAGGGAACAGATACGCAGTATTTT
CASSIQGTDTQYF
>NA|NA|TRBV19|TRBJ1-4
TGTGCCAGTAGTATCCGACAGGAAAAACTGTTTTTT
CASSIRQEKLFF
>NA|NA|TRBV5-1|TRBJ1-4
TGCGCCAGCAGCCAGATGACAGCAACTAATGAAAAACTGTTTTTT
CASSQMTATNEKLFF
>TRBD2|NA|TRBV3-1/TRBV3-2|TRBJ2-2
TGTGCCAGCAGCCAAGATCGAGGACTAGCGGACCACACCGGGGAGCTGTTTTTT
CASSQDRGLADHTGELFF
>TRBD1|NA|TRBV6-2/TRBV6-3|TRBJ1-5
TGTGCCAGCAGCGGGACAGGCGGTCAGCCCCAGCATTTT
CASSGTGGQPQHF
>NA|NA|TRBV5-6|TRBJ1-5
TGTGCCAGCAGCCGGAGGGTTAGGGGCAATCAGCCCCAGCATTTT
CASSRRVRGNQPQHF
>TRBD2|NA|TRBV3-1/TRBV3-2|TRBJ2-7
TGTGCCAGCAGCCAAGATCGACTAGCCCCCTACGAGCAGTACTTC
CASSQDRLAPYEQYF
>NA|many|TRBV5-1|TRBJ1-1
TGCGCCAGCAGCTTTAAAGTAACAGGTGAGGAAGCTTTCTTT
CASSFKVTGEEAFF
>TRBD1|NA|TRBV2|TRBJ1-1
TGTGCCAGCAAGGATAGAGGACAGGTAAACACTGAAGCTTTCTTT
CASKDRGQVNTEAFF
>NA|NA|TRBV7-2|TRBJ2-2
TGTGCCAGCAGCTATATTCACAGGGCCCTCGGCGGGGAGCTGTTTTTT
CASSYIHRALGGELFF
>NA|NA|TRBV9|TRBJ1-2
TGTGCCAGCAGCGTAGGATGGCAAGACTCTAACTATGGCTACACCTTC
CASSVGWQDSNYGYTF
>NA|NA|TRBV21-1|TRBJ1-6
TGTGCCAGCAGCGCTGGTTCGGGAACCGATAATTCACCCCTCCACTTT
CASSAGSGTDNSPLHF
>NA|NA|TRBV18|TRBJ2-6
TGTGCCAGCTCACGTCCTTCGTCTAGCACCCCATTCTCTGGGGCCAACGTCCTGACTTTC
CASSRPSSSTPFSGANVLTF
>NA|NA|TRBV12-5|TRBJ2-7
TGTGCTAGTGGTTTGGCCTTGGCCCCTTACGAGCAGTACTTC
CASGLALAPYEQYF
>TRBD1|NA|TRBV9|TRBJ2-3
TGTGCCAGCAGCGCGAGGGGGGACAGGGGCACAGATACGCAGTATTTT
CASSARGDRGTDTQYF
>NA|NA|TRBV5-1|TRBJ1-2
TGCGCCAGCACCCTGGAGAGGGCACGGGATGGCTACACCTTC
CASTLERARDGYTF
>NA|NA|TRBV5-4|TRBJ1-6
TGTGCCAGCAGCCCTGGGGGGGCCGGGAATTCACCCCTCCACTTT
CASSPGGAGNSPLHF
>TRBD1|NA|TRBV10-3|TRBJ1-1
TGTGCCATCAGTGGGGGACAGTATAACACTGAAGCTTTCTTT
CAISGGQYNTEAFF
>TRBD1|few|TRBV6-1|TRBJ1-5
TGTGCCAGCAGTGCACGGACAGGGTCGGAGAGCAATCAGCCCCAGCATTTT
CASSARTGSESNQPQHF
>NA|NA|TRBV2|TRBJ1-5
TGTGCCAGCAGTTTGACAGGAGTTTATAGCAATCAGCCCCAGCATTTT
CASSLTGVYSNQPQHF
>NA|once|TRBV6-5|TRBJ1-5
TGTGCCAGCAGGGGACAAGGCAATCAGCCCCAGCATTTT
CASRGQGNQPQHF
>NA|NA|TRBV5-1|TRBJ1-5
TGCGCCAGCAGCTTAACGGTTAATCAGCCCCAGCATTTT
CASSLTVNQPQHF
>NA|NA|TRBV19|TRBJ1-1
TGTGCCAGTAGTATCGGTTCCAACACTGAAGCTTTCTTT
CASSIGSNTEAFF
>NA|NA|TRBV6-5|TRBJ1-1
TGTGCCAGCAGTTACGGGGGCCAAATTGGAGCTTTCTTT
CASSYGGQIGAFF
>NA|NA|TRBV29-1|TRBJ2-5
TGCAGCGTTGAAGATCGGCGGGTCGGGGGAGAGACCCAGTACTTC
CSVEDRRVGGETQYF
>NA|NA|TRBV11-1|TRBJ2-5
TGTGCCAGCAGCTTAGGGACTAAAGAGACCCAGTACTTC
CASSLGTKETQYF
>TRBD1|NA|TRBV29-1|TRBJ2-1
TGCAGCGTTTTTGGACAGGGGGACTATGAGCAGTTCTTC
CSVFGQGDYEQFF
>TRBD2|NA|TRBV19|TRBJ2-5
TGTGCCAGTAGTGTAGGACTAGCGGGAGGAGAGACCCAGTACTTC
CASSVGLAGGETQYF
>NA|NA|TRBV19|TRBJ1-5
TGTGCCAGTAGTATCTGGGGAGGGGGTAGCAATCAGCCCCAGCATTTT
CASSIWGGGSNQPQHF
>TRBD1|NA|TRBV11-1|TRBJ2-3
TGTGCCAGCAGCCCTGGGACAGGGACAGATACGCAGTATTTT
CASSPGTGTDTQYF
>NA|NA|TRBV5-4|TRBJ1-1
TGTGCCAGCAGCTTGCCTGAGACGAGGAAACCTTTCTTT
CASSLPETRKPFF
>TRBD1|NA|TRBV12-3/TRBV12-4|TRBJ1-1
TGTGCCAGCACCAGACAGGGACGAACTGAAGCTTTCTTT
CASTRQGRTEAFF